The source of this T cell receptor (beta chain) is a study of monozygotic twins with inflammatory bowel disease. Study-wide points: Lower TCRbeta diversity (inverse Simpson) was seen in IBD patients than in healthy co-twins. Limited statistical power may explain no repertoire similarity difference between concordant and discordant twins.

Blood was drawn once per donor, and each sample measured roughly 2.5 ml. CDR1 and CDR2 from the germline V gene are GTSNPN and SVGIG (reference sequence). This CDR3 region has 14 residues. Remarks on this clonotype: Its antigen is not known.

During cDNA synthesis, UMIs that each contained a 6-nucleotide sample barcode were added by means of template switching. Using the 5' RACE reads, TCRdb records one entry per CDR3 protein without DNA. This sample's clone table lists fewer than 400,000 distinct CDR3 sequences. The sequence derives from a human donor with ulcerative colitis or Crohn's disease, or a healthy co-twin of an affected twin (not recorded which). The sequenced material came from blood. The rearrangement joins TRBV30 to TRBJ2-7; as DNA is missing, the TRBD2 call by TCRdb cannot be tested. The chain's CDR3 is CAWRPPASGAEQYF.